Listed below are T cell receptor beta chains from one sample, sequenced in a study of blood T cell repertoires in COVID-19. The table came from immunoSEQ multiplex PCR; TCRdb's copy has only in-frame clones and leaves some out. This table holds roughly 52,000 clones, approximately 87% found once. Specimen: peripheral blood. The receptors stem from a man between 50 and 59 years old with acute or convalescent COVID-19. Both conserved end residues are part of each CDR3. The order of the fields is J gene, D gene, clone size, V gene, CDR3 protein, CDR3 DNA. A D gene is named only where the DNA matches it firmly. Only part of the rows carry a size: once, few, many, or a class if the clone is expanded.

TRBJ2-3	.	.	TRBV21-1	CASSKEVTQNRDRVSTDTQYF	TGTGCCAGCAGCAAAGAGGTTACACAAAACCGGGACAGGGTTAGCACAGATACGCAGTATTTT
TRBJ2-1	.	.	TRBV6-6	CASRRPQYNEQFF	TGTGCCAGCAGGCGACCACAGTACAATGAGCAGTTCTTC
TRBJ1-1	.	.	TRBV20-1	CSASMGGGRNTEAFF	TGCAGTGCTAGTATGGGGGGTGGGAGGAACACTGAAGCTTTCTTT
TRBJ1-3	.	.	TRBV6-5	CASRGVAGNTIYF	TGTGCCTCCCGGGGGGTGGCCGGAAACACCATATATTTT
TRBJ2-7	.	few	TRBV11-3	CASSLAAGPYEQYF	TGTGCCAGCAGCTTAGCGGCGGGCCCCTACGAGCAGTACTTC
TRBJ2-7	.	.	TRBV3-1/TRBV3-2	CASSQDSYSYEQYF	TGTGCCAGCAGCCAAGATTCCTACTCGTACGAGCAGTACTTC
TRBJ2-1	.	.	TRBV6-6	CASRYRPGLNEQFF	TGTGCCAGCAGATACCGACCGGGTTTAAATGAGCAGTTCTTC
TRBJ2-7	TRBD2	few	TRBV7-6	CASSSSAGSSYEQYF	TGTGCCAGCAGCTCCTCAGCGGGGAGCTCCTACGAGCAGTACTTC
TRBJ2-4	TRBD2	once	TRBV25-1	CASSERTGTMKNIQYF	TGTGCCAGCAGTGAACGCACCGGGACTATGAAAAACATTCAGTACTTC
TRBJ1-2	.	.	TRBV9	CASSVNPGDGYTF	TGTGCCAGCAGCGTAAATCCAGGGGACGGCTACACCTTC
TRBJ1-1	.	few	TRBV4-1	CASRNRDPYTEAFF	TGCGCCAGCAGAAACAGGGATCCTTACACTGAAGCTTTCTTT
TRBJ2-7	.	.	TRBV6-5	CASRPDTLSYEQYF	TGTGCCAGCAGACCGGACACCCTCTCCTACGAGCAGTACTTC
TRBJ2-1	.	.	TRBV5-1	CASSFPGGYNEQFF	TGCGCCAGCAGCTTCCCAGGGGGGTACAATGAGCAGTTCTTC
TRBJ1-1	.	.	TRBV5-1	CASSNRGDTEAFF	TGCGCCAGCAGCAACCGGGGGGACACTGAAGCTTTCTTT
TRBJ2-7	.	.	TRBV28	CASNRYSYEQYF	TGTGCCAGCAATAGATACTCCTACGAGCAGTACTTC
TRBJ1-6	.	.	TRBV11-3	CASSEGSRYNSPLHF	TGTGCCAGCAGCGAGGGTAGTCGTTATAATTCACCCCTCCACTTT
TRBJ1-1	.	.	TRBV7-9	CASSLLGVEAFF	TGTGCCAGCAGCTTATTAGGGGTGGAAGCTTTCTTT
TRBJ2-5	.	.	TRBV30	CAWSVHRAETQYF	TGTGCCTGGAGTGTACACAGGGCAGAGACCCAGTACTTC
TRBJ2-2	TRBD1	.	TRBV3-1/TRBV3-2	CASSQGTGSRTGELFF	TGTGCCAGCAGCCAAGGGACAGGGTCAAGGACCGGGGAGCTGTTTTTT
TRBJ1-5	.	.	TRBV5-1	CASSLTGQQPQHF	TGCGCCAGCAGCTTGACTGGACAGCAGCCCCAGCATTTT
TRBJ2-7	.	.	TRBV5-4	CASSLAGISGEQYF	TGTGCCAGCAGCTTGGCAGGGATCTCCGGCGAGCAGTACTTC
TRBJ1-5	.	.	TRBV6-2/TRBV6-3	CASSYSASNQPQHF	TGTGCCAGCAGTTACTCGGCTAGCAATCAGCCCCAGCATTTT
TRBJ2-1	TRBD2	few	TRBV24-1	CATSDQRTSGASSYNEQFF	TGTGCCACCAGTGATCAACGGACTAGCGGGGCTAGCTCCTACAATGAGCAGTTCTTC
TRBJ1-2	TRBD1	.	TRBV28	CASTSVSDRANYGYTF	TGTGCCAGCACCTCCGTTTCGGACAGGGCTAACTATGGCTACACCTTC
TRBJ2-7	TRBD1	.	TRBV7-8	CASSLDLGTGTVYEQYF	TGTGCCAGCAGCTTAGACCTCGGGACAGGGACAGTTTACGAGCAGTACTTC
TRBJ1-6	.	.	TRBV7-9	CASSLGGQKYSPLHF	TGTGCCAGCAGCTTAGGAGGACAGAAATATTCACCCCTCCACTTT
TRBJ2-1	TRBD1	.	TRBV12-3/TRBV12-4	CASNLGTAHEQFF	TGTGCCAGCAACCTAGGGACAGCGCATGAGCAGTTCTTC
TRBJ2-4	.	.	TRBV3-1/TRBV3-2	CASSQRDIQYF	TGTGCCAGCAGCCAACGTGACATTCAGTACTTC
TRBJ1-5	.	.	TRBV28	CASATFSQPQHF	TGTGCCAGCGCGACATTTTCTCAGCCCCAGCATTTT
TRBJ1-2	.	.	TRBV2	CASSPTKGSNYGYTF	TGTGCCAGCAGCCCTACGAAGGGGTCAAACTATGGCTACACCTTC
TRBJ2-1	TRBD2	.	TRBV3-1/TRBV3-2	CASSLALADSYNEQFF	TGTGCCAGCAGCCTCGCCCTAGCGGACTCCTACAATGAGCAGTTCTTC
TRBJ2-2	TRBD2	.	TRBV7-6	CASSRGLAERRTGELFF	TGTGCCAGCAGCCGGGGACTAGCGGAGCGGAGAACCGGGGAGCTGTTTTTT
TRBJ1-1	.	.	TRBV7-6	CASSWGGVGEAFF	TGTGCCAGCAGCTGGGGAGGGGTCGGTGAAGCTTTCTTT
TRBJ2-1	.	.	TRBV6-1	CASSDSASNLNEQFF	TGTGCCAGCAGTGATTCGGCTAGTAACCTCAATGAGCAGTTCTTC
TRBJ2-5	TRBD2	.	TRBV11-2	CASSLDRWLAGAQETQYF	TGTGCCAGCAGCTTAGATCGGTGGCTAGCGGGAGCTCAAGAGACCCAGTACTTC
TRBJ1-2	TRBD1	.	TRBV5-1	CASSLVGTGNDYGYTF	TGCGCCAGCAGCTTGGTAGGGACAGGGAACGACTATGGCTACACCTTC
TRBJ2-5	TRBD2	.	TRBV5-4	CASSLQNLAGGETQYF	TGTGCCAGCAGCTTGCAGAATCTAGCGGGAGGAGAGACCCAGTACTTC
TRBJ1-1	.	once	TRBV30	CAWSTTGTASTEAFF	TGTGCCTGGAGTACTACCGGGACTGCGAGTACTGAAGCTTTCTTT
TRBJ1-4	.	.	TRBV19	CASSLLTGSGEKLFF	TGTGCCAGTAGCCTATTGACAGGTTCAGGTGAAAAACTGTTTTTT
TRBJ1-5	TRBD1	.	TRBV5-5	CASSPGTGDEPQHF	TGTGCCAGCAGCCCCGGGACAGGGGATGAGCCCCAGCATTTT